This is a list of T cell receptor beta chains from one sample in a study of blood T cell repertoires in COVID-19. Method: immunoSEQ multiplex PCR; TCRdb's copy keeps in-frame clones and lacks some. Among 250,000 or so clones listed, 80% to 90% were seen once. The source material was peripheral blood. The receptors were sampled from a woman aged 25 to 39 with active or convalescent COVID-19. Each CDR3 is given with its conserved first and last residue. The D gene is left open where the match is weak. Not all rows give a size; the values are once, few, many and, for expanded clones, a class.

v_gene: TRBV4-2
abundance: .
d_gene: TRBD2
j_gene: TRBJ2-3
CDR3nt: TGTGCCAGCAGCGGACTAGCGGACCCTAGCACAGATACGCAGTATTTT
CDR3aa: CASSGLADPSTDTQYF

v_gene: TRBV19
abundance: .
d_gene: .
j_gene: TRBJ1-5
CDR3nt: TGTGCCAGTAGTATAGTGTTCCAGGTACGCAATCAGCCCCAGCATTTT
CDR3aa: CASSIVFQVRNQPQHF

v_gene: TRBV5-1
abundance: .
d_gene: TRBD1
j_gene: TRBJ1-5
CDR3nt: TGCGCCAGCAGCTCGGGGGGACAGGGCAACCAGCCCCAGCATTTT
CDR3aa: CASSSGGQGNQPQHF

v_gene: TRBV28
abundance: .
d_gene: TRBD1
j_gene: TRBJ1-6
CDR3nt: TGTGCCAGCAGTCGAGGGAGGGGGACAGGGGGCGCAAAGGGTTCACCCCTCCACTTT
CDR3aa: CASSRGRGTGGAKGSPLHF

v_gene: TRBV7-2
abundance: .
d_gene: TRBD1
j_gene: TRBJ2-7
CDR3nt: TGTGCCAGCAGCTTAGGGGACAGGGGGGATCCCTACGAGCAGTACTTC
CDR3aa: CASSLGDRGDPYEQYF

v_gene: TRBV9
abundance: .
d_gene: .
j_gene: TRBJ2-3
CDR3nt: TGTGCCAGCAGCGTAGAGGGCGGGGGCGTCACAGATACGCAGTATTTT
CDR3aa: CASSVEGGGVTDTQYF

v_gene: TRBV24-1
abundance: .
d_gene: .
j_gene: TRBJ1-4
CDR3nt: TGTGCCACCAGTGATTTTAAAATAGGGGGGGATTATGAAAAACTGTTTTTT
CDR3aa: CATSDFKIGGDYEKLFF

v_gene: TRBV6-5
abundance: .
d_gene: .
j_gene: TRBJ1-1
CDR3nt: TGTGCCAGCAGTCCCCCGGGGAACACTGAAGCTTTCTTT
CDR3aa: CASSPPGNTEAFF

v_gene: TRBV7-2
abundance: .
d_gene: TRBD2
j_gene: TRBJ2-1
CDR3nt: TGTGCCAGCAGCCCCGGACTAGCGGGGGGCGGAGGGCAGTTCTTC
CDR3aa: CASSPGLAGGGGQFF

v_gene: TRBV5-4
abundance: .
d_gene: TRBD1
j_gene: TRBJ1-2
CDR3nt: TGTGCCAGCAGCTGGGACAGGGTAGACGGAGGTGGCTACACCTTC
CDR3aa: CASSWDRVDGGGYTF

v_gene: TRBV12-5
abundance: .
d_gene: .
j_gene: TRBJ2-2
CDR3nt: TGTGCTAGTGGGAAGGGAGTAACCGGGGAGCTGTTTTTT
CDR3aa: CASGKGVTGELFF

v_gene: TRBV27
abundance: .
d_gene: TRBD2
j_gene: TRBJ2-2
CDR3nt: TGTGCCAGCAGGATCGGACTAGCGGCCACCGGGGAGCTGTTTTTT
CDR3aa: CASRIGLAATGELFF

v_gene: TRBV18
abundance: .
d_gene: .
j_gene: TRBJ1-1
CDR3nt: TGTGCCAGCTCACCACCGAATAGGGGGTCTCACACTGAAGCTTTCTTT
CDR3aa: CASSPPNRGSHTEAFF

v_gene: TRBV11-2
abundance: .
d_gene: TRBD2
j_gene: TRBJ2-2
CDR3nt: TGTGCCAGCAGCCTGCGGACTAGCGGGGGACACACCGGGGAGCTGTTTTTT
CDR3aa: CASSLRTSGGHTGELFF

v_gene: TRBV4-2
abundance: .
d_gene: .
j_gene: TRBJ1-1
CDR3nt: TGTGCCAGCAGCCAAGTACAGGCTAACACTGAAGCTTTCTTT
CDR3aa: CASSQVQANTEAFF

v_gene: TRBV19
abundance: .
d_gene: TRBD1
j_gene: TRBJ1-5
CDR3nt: TGTGCCAGTAGTCTGACCGGGACAGACTTGGGCCAGCCCCAGCATTTT
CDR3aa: CASSLTGTDLGQPQHF

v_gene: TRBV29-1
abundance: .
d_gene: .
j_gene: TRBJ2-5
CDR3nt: TGCAGCGTTGAAATACTCCAAGAGACCCAGTACTTC
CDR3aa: CSVEILQETQYF

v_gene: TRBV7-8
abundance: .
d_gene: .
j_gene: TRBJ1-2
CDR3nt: TGTGCCAGCAGCTCACCCCAGGGGATGGTGGGGGGCTACACCTTC
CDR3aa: CASSSPQGMVGGYTF

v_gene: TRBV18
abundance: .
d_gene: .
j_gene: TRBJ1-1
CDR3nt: TGTGCCAGCTCACAACAGGCGCAGCTTGAAGCTTTCTTT
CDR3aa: CASSQQAQLEAFF

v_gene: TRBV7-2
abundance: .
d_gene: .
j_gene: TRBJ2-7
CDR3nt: TGTGCCAGCAGCCAAGGATCTAACCGGGGAGAGCAGTACTTC
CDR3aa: CASSQGSNRGEQYF

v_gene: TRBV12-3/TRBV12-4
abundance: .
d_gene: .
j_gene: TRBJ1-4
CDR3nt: TGTGCCAGCAGTCTAGGGGGGGTGGAAAAACTGTTTTTT
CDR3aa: CASSLGGVEKLFF

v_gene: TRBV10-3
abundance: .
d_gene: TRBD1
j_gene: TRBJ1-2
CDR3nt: TGTGCCATCAGGCAACAGGGGGAGGGAAACTATGGCTACACCTTC
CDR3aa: CAIRQQGEGNYGYTF

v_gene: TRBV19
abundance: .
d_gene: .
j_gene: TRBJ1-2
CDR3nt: TGTGCCAGTAGAATAAGAGGGTCGGACTATGGCTACACCTTC
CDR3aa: CASRIRGSDYGYTF

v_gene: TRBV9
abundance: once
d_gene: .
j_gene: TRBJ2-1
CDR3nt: TGTGCCAGCAGCGCGTTTGGACAGTCAAGCTCCTACAATGAGCAGTTCTTC
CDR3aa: CASSAFGQSSSYNEQFF

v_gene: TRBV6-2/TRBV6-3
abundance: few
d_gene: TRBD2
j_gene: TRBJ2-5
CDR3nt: TGTGCCAGCAGCCGTAGACTAGCGGGGAACCAAGAGACCCAGTACTTC
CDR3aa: CASSRRLAGNQETQYF

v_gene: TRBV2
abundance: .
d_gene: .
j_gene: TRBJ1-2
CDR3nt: TGTGCCAGCAAGACCGAGGGGGACTATGGCTACACCTTC
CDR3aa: CASKTEGDYGYTF

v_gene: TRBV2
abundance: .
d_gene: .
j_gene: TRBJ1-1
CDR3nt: TGTGCCAGCAGTGAAGTGGGGCAGAAAAGGATGAACACTGAAGCTTTCTTT
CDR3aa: CASSEVGQKRMNTEAFF

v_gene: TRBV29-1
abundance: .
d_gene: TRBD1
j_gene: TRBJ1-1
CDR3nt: TGCAGCGTGGGGATAGGTTGGGACAGTGAAGCTTTCTTT
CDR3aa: CSVGIGWDSEAFF

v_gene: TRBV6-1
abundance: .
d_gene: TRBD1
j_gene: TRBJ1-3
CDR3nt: TGTGCCAGCAGTGGGAAACAGGGGATCACAGGAAACACCATATATTTT
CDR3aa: CASSGKQGITGNTIYF